This is a list of T cell receptor beta chains from one sample in a study of blood T cell repertoires in COVID-19. Assay: immunoSEQ multiplex PCR; the TCRdb copy retains only in-frame clones and omits some. The repertoire includes approximately 160,000 clones, 70% to 90% of them detected once, and 5% to 6% sits in the top ten. The sequenced material came from PBMCs or T cells enriched from blood (not recorded which). These receptor sequences come from a man in his forties who had recovered from COVID-19. Both conserved end residues are trimmed from each CDR3. Each record gives: D gene, V gene, J gene, CDR3 protein. A D gene is named only where the DNA matches it firmly.

NA	TRBV6-5	TRBJ1-2	ASSPGSNYGYT
NA	TRBV6-5	TRBJ1-5	ASSYGQNSNQPQH
TRBD1	TRBV7-9	TRBJ1-3	ASSRTGTGNTIY
TRBD2	TRBV7-6	TRBJ2-2	ASSPPGGRGELF
TRBD2	TRBV11-2	TRBJ2-5	ASSPRPGLAGGERETQY
NA	TRBV7-9	TRBJ2-5	ASSDRQRSLATQETQY
NA	TRBV2	TRBJ1-2	ASCVQGNYGYT
NA	TRBV5-1	TRBJ2-2	ASSPSRLNTGELF
NA	TRBV7-8	TRBJ1-1	ASSWGGVTEAF
NA	TRBV6-5	TRBJ1-2	ATSPGTLTGYT
NA	TRBV12-3/TRBV12-4	TRBJ1-5	ASSTDGPQH
TRBD1	TRBV5-1	TRBJ1-6	ASSLDPGGNSPLH
TRBD1	TRBV5-1	TRBJ1-1	ASILGTGSTEAF
NA	TRBV3-1/TRBV3-2	TRBJ2-5	ASSQDPYTPTQY
TRBD2	TRBV5-1	TRBJ2-1	ASSLPSGDYNEQF
TRBD2	TRBV5-1	TRBJ2-6	ASSLFLAGDLSGANVLT
TRBD2	TRBV2	TRBJ2-5	ASRSRTSGEETQY
TRBD1	TRBV4-1	TRBJ1-5	ASSPGQGLANQPQH
NA	TRBV5-1	TRBJ1-5	ASSSGIGSEPQH
TRBD1	TRBV2	TRBJ1-4	ASSQRLPGQGVGGEKLF
TRBD1	TRBV19	TRBJ1-2	ASSRGDSQNYGYT
NA	TRBV3-1/TRBV3-2	TRBJ2-1	ASSYSGTTGEQF
TRBD2	TRBV9	TRBJ2-1	ASSGTSWDEQF
TRBD1	TRBV5-1	TRBJ1-2	ASVPPGTVGYT
NA	TRBV5-1	TRBJ2-1	ASSLAEGYNEQF
NA	TRBV19	TRBJ1-2	ASKQGKSDYGYT
NA	TRBV29-1	TRBJ1-1	SVVRRGLNTEAF
TRBD1	TRBV9	TRBJ1-3	ASSVEGVPGQGVITGNTIY
NA	TRBV7-3	TRBJ1-1	ASSPGLSNTEAF
NA	TRBV6-5	TRBJ2-2	ASFGGNPGELF
TRBD1	TRBV30	TRBJ2-1	AWSVLGTGKVQF
TRBD1	TRBV3-1/TRBV3-2	TRBJ2-2	ASSQDGAGGITGELF
NA	TRBV9	TRBJ2-7	ASSPGLYEQY
TRBD1	TRBV2	TRBJ1-2	ASRGTGGGGYT
NA	TRBV2	TRBJ1-1	ASRNGEGREAF
NA	TRBV2	TRBJ1-1	ASSQGGGSTEAF
NA	TRBV6-6	TRBJ1-1	ASSYPDRNTEAF
NA	TRBV6-6	TRBJ1-2	ASSYSPGNYGYT
TRBD1	TRBV7-9	TRBJ2-7	ASSLGPDRAHEQY
TRBD1	TRBV7-9	TRBJ2-3	ASSYIRGSSTDTQY
TRBD2	TRBV25-1	TRBJ2-3	ASSDGTSGSTDTQY
NA	TRBV19	TRBJ1-2	ASSIDGGRPNYGYT
TRBD1	TRBV9	TRBJ2-7	ASSPGGEQY
NA	TRBV3-1/TRBV3-2	TRBJ2-5	ASSQDLRETQY
NA	TRBV30	TRBJ1-2	AWSLDYGYT
NA	TRBV6-5	TRBJ1-1	ASSRAGNTEAF
NA	TRBV30	TRBJ1-2	AWSTGQLANYGYT
TRBD1	TRBV15	TRBJ1-2	ATSRPTGDYT
NA	TRBV12-3/TRBV12-4	TRBJ1-1	ASSFQGNTEAF
NA	TRBV2	TRBJ1-1	ASSENGLPAEGNTEAF
NA	TRBV11-2	TRBJ2-3	ASSFGLDPDTQY
TRBD1	TRBV3-1/TRBV3-2	TRBJ2-1	ASSPGQGTLSNEQF
TRBD1	TRBV6-6	TRBJ2-5	ASSRSGGPQETQY
TRBD1	TRBV19	TRBJ2-6	ASARQGSGANVLT
TRBD1	TRBV19	TRBJ1-1	ASSIIQGASFRNTEAF
TRBD1	TRBV29-1	TRBJ2-7	SVEGGTGTYEQY
TRBD2	TRBV5-1	TRBJ2-5	ASSRTRGSETQY
NA	TRBV5-1	TRBJ1-1	ASSLKAGGQTTEAF
NA	TRBV2	TRBJ1-5	ASSEASGYQPQH
NA	TRBV30	TRBJ2-1	AWGLAVYNEQF